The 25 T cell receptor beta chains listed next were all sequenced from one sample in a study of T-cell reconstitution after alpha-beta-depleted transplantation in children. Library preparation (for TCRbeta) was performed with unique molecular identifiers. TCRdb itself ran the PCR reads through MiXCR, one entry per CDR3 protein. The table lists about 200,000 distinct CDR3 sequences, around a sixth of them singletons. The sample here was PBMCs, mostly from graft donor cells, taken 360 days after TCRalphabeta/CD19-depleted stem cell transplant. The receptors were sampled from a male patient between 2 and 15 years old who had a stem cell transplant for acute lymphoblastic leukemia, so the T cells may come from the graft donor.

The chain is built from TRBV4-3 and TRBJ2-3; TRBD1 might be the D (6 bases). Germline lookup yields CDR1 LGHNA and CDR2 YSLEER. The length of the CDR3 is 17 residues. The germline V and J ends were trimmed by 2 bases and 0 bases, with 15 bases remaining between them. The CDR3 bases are TGCGCCAGCAGCCAATATAGGCAGGGGTTGAGCACAGATACGCAGTATTTT. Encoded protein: CASSQYRQGLSTDTQYF.

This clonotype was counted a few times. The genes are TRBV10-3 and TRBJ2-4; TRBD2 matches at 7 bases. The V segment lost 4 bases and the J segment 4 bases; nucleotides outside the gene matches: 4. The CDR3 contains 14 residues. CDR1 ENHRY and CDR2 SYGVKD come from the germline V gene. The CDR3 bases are TGTGCCATCAGTGGCGGACTAGATAAAAACATTCAGTACTTC. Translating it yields CAISGGLDKNIQYF.

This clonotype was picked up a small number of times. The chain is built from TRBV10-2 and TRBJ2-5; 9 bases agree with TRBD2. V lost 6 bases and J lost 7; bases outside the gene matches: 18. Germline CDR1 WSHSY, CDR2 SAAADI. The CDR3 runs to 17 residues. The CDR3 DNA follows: TGCGCCAGCAGAAATGGGAAACTAGCGGGTAGCGGGACGACCCAGTACTTC. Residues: CASRNGKLAGSGTTQYF.

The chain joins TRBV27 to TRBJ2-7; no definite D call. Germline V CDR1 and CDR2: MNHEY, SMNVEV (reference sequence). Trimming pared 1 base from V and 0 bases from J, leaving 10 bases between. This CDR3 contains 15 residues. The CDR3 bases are TGTGCCAGCAGTTTATTCGCAGAATACTCCTACGAGCAGTACTTC. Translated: CASSLFAEYSYEQYF.

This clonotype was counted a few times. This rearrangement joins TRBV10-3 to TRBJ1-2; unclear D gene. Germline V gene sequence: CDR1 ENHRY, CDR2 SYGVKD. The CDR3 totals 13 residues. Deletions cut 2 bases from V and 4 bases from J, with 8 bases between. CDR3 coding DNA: TGTGCCATCAGTGAGCCGGGCACCTATGGCTACACCTTC. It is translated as CAISEPGTYGYTF.

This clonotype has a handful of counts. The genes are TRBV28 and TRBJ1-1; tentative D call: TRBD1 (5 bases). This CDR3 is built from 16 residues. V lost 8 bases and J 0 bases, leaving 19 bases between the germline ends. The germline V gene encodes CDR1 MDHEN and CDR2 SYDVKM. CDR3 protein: CASDKGRRSMNTEAFF. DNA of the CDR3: TGTGCCAGCGACAAGGGACGAAGAAGCATGAACACTGAAGCTTTCTTT. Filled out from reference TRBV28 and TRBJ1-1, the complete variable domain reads DVKVTQSSRYLVKRTGEKVFLECVQDMDHENMFWYRQDPGLGLRLIYFSYDVKMKEKGDIPEGYSVSREKKERFSLILESASTNQTSMYLCASDKGRRSMNTEAFFGQGTRLTVV.

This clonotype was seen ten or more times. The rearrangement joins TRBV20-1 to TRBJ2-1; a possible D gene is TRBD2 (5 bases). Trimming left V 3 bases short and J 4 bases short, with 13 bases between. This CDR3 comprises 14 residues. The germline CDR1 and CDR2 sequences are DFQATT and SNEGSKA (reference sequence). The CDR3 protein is CSASLAPRYNEQFF. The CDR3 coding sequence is TGCAGTGCTAGCCTAGCCCCACGTTACAATGAGCAGTTCTTC.

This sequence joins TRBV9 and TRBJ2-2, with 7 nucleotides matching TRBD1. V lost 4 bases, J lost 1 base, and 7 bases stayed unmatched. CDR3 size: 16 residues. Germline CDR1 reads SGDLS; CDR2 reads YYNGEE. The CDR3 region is CASSTGTALNTGELFF. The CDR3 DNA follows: TGTGCCAGCAGCACAGGGACAGCTCTGAACACCGGGGAGCTGTTTTTT.

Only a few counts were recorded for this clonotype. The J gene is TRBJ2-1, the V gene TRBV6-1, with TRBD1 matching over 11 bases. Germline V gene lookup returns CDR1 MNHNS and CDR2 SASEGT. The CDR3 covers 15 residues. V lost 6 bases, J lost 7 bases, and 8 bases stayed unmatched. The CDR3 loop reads CASSPGTGGLNEQFF. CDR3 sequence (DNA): TGTGCCAGCAGCCCCGGGACAGGGGGACTAAATGAGCAGTTCTTC.

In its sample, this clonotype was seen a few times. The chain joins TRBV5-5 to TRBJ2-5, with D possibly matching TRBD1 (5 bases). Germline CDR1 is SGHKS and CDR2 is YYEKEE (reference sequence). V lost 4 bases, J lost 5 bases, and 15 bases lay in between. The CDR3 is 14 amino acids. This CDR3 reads CASSKPAGMETQYF. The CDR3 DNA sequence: TGTGCCAGCAGCAAACCCGCAGGGATGGAGACCCAGTACTTC. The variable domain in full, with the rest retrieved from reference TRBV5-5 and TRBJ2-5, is DAGVTQSPTHLIKTRGQQVTLRCSPISGHKSVSWYQQVLGQGPQFIFQYYEKEERGRGNFPDRFSARQFPNYSSELNVNALLLGDSALYLCASSKPAGMETQYFGPGTRLLVL.

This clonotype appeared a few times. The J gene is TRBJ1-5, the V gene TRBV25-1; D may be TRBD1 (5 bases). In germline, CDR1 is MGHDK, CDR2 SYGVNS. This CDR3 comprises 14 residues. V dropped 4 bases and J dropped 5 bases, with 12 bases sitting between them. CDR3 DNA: TGTGCCAGCAGTGGGGTGGGGGACCATCAGCCCCAGCATTTT. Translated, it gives CASSGVGDHQPQHF.

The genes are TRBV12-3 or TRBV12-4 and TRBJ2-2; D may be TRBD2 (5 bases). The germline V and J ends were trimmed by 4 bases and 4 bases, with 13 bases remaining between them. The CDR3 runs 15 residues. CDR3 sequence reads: CASSSTRVPTGELFF. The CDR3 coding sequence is TGTGCCAGCAGTTCCACTAGAGTCCCCACCGGGGAGCTGTTTTTT.

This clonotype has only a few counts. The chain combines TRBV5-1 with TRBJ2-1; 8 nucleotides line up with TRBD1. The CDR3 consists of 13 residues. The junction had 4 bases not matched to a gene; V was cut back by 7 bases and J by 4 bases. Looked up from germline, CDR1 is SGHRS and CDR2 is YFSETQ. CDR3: CASQGQVYNEQFF. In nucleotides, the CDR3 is TGCGCCAGCCAGGGACAGGTATACAATGAGCAGTTCTTC.

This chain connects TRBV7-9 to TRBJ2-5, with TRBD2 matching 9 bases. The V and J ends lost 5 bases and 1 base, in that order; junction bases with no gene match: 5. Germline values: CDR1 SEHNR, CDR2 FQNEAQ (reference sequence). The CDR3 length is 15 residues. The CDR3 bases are TGTGCCAGCAGCCCTACGACTAGCGGCCAAGAGACCCAGTACTTC. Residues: CASSPTTSGQETQYF.

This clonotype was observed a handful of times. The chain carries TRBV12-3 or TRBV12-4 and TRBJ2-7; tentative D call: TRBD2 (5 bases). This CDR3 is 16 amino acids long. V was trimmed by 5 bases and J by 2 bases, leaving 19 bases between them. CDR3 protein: CASSHSLASWAYEQYF. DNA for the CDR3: TGTGCCAGCAGTCATAGCCTAGCTTCATGGGCCTACGAGCAGTACTTC.

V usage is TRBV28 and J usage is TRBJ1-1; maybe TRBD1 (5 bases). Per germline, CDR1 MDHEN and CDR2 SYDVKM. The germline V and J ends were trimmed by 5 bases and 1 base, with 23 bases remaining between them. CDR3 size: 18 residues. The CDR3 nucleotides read TGTGCCAGCAGTGTAAACTGGGACGCCGGAGGGTGGAACACTGAAGCTTTCTTT. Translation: CASSVNWDAGGWNTEAFF. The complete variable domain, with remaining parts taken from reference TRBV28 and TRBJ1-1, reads DVKVTQSSRYLVKRTGEKVFLECVQDMDHENMFWYRQDPGLGLRLIYFSYDVKMKEKGDIPEGYSVSREKKERFSLILESASTNQTSMYLCASSVNWDAGGWNTEAFFGQGTRLTVV.

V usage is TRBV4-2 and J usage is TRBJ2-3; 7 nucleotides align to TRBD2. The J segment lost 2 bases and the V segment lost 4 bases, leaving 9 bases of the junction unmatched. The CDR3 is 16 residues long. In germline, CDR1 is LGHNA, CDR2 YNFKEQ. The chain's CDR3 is CASSLRPRGSTDTQYF. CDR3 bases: TGTGCCAGCAGCCTACGACCGCGGGGGTCCACAGATACGCAGTATTTT.

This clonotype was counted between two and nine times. The CDR3 region has the DNA TGTGCCAGCAGTCGCGGGACGGAGACCAACAATGAGCAGTTCTTC. This encodes CASSRGTETNNEQFF. The chain employs TRBV6-1 and TRBJ2-1, with a tentative D call TRBD2 (6 bases). The CDR3 loop spans 15 amino acids. The germline V and J ends were trimmed by 5 bases and 5 bases, with 16 bases remaining between them. The germline V gene has CDR1 MNHNS and CDR2 SASEGT.

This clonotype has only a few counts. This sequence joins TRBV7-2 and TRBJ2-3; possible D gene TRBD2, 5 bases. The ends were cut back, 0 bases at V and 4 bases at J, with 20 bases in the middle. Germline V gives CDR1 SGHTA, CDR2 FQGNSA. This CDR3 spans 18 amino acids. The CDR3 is CASSLARSAALGADTQYF. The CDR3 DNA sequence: TGTGCCAGCAGCTTAGCGCGTTCGGCGGCCCTGGGAGCAGATACGCAGTATTTT.

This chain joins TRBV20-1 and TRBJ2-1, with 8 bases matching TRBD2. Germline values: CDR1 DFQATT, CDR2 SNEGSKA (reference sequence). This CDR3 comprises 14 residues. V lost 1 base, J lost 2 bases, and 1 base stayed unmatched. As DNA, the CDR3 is TGCAGTGCTAGAGGACTAGCGACCTACAATGAGCAGTTCTTC. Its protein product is CSARGLATYNEQFF.

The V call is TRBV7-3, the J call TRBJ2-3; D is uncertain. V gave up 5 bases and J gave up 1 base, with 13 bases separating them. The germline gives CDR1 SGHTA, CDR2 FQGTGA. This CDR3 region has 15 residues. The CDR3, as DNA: TGTGCCAGCAGCGAAAATTCGGACCGCACAGATACGCAGTATTTT. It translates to CASSENSDRTDTQYF.

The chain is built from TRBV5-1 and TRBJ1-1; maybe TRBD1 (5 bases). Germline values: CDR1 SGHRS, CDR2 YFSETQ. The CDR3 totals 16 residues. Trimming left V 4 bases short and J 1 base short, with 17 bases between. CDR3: CASSPLRGERNTEAFF. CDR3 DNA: TGCGCCAGCAGCCCCCTTAGGGGAGAAAGGAACACTGAAGCTTTCTTT.

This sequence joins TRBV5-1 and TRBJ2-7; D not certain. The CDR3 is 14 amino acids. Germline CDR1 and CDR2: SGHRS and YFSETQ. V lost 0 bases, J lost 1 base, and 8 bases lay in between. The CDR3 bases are TGCGCCAGCAGCTTGGCCGTCAGATCCTACGAGCAGTACTTC. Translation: CASSLAVRSYEQYF.

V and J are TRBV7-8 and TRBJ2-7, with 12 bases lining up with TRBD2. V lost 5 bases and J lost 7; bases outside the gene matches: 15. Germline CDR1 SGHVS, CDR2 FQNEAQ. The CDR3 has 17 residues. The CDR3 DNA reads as TGTGCCAGCAGCCCTCTAGGGCCTAGCGGGGGGGCCAAGGAGCAGTACTTC. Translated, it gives CASSPLGPSGGAKEQYF.

The DNA of the CDR3 is TGTGCCAGCAGTGGGCAGAGACAAGAGACCCAGTACTTC. Protein sequence: CASSGQRQETQYF. The chain couples TRBV2 to TRBJ2-5; D remains unclear. Germline V gene data show CDR1 as SNHLY and CDR2 as FYNNEI. Trimming took 4 bases from V and 2 from J, leaving 8 bases between them. The CDR3 consists of 13 residues.